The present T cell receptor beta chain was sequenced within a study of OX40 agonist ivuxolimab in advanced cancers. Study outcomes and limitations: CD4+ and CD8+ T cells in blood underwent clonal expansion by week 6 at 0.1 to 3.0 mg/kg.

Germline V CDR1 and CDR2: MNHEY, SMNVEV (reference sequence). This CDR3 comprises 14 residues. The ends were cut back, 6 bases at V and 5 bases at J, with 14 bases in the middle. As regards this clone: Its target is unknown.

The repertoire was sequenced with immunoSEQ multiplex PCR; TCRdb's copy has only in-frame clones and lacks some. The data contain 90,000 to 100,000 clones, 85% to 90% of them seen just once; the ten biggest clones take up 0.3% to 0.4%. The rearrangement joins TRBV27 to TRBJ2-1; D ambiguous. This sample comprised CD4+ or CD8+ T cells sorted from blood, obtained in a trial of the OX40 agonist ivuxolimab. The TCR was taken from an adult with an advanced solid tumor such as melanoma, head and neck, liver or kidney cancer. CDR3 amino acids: CASSSPGLNNEQFF. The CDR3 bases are TGTGCCAGCAGCTCTCCGGGCCTCAACAATGAGCAGTTCTTC.